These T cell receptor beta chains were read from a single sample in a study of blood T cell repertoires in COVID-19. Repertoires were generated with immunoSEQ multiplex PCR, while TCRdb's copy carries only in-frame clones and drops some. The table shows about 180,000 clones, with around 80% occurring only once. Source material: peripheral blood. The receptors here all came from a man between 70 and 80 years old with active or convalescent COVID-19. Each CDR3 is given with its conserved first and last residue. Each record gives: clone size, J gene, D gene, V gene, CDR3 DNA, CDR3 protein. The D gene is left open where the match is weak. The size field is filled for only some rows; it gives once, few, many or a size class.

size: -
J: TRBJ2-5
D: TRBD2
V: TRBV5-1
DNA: TGCGCCTCAAAGGACGGGGGGGCGGAGACCCAGTACTTC
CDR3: CASKDGGAETQYF

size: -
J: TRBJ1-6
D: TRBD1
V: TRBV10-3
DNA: TGTGCCACCTCAGGGGGAAATAATTCACCCCTCCACTTT
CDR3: CATSGGNNSPLHF

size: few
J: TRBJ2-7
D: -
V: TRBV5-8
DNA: TGTGCCAGCAGCTTGGCAAACAACGAGCAGTACTTC
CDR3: CASSLANNEQYF

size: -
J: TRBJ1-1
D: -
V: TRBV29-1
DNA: TGCAGCGTTGAGAGAGACATGGGCACTGAAGCTTTCTTT
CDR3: CSVERDMGTEAFF

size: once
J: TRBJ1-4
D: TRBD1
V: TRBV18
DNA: TGTGCCAGCTCACGACAGGGTAATGAAAAACTGTTTTTT
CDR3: CASSRQGNEKLFF

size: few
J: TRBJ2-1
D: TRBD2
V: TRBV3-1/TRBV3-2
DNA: TGTGCCAGCAGTGCTAGCGGAAACTCCTACAATGAGCAGTTCTTC
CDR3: CASSASGNSYNEQFF

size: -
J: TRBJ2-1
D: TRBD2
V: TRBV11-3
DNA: TGTGCCAGCAGCTCAGGGACTAGCGTTTACAATGAGCAGTTCTTC
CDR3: CASSSGTSVYNEQFF

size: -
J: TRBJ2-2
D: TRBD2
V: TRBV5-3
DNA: TGTGCCAGAAAGGCGGCGGGAGGGTCGTCCGGGGAGCTGTTTTTT
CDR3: CARKAAGGSSGELFF

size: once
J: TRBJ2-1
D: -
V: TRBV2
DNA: TGTGCCAGCAGTGACGGGACGAGGGGGGGTGAGCAGTTCTTC
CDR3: CASSDGTRGGEQFF

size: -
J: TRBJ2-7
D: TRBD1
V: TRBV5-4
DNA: TGTGCCAGCACAAGACAGGGTGGTGACCACGAGCAGTACTTC
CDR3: CASTRQGGDHEQYF

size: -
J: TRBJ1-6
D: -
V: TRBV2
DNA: TGTGCCTACTCGGGGGTGGTCGGTAATTCACCCCTCCACTTT
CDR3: CAYSGVVGNSPLHF

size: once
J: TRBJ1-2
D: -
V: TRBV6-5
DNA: TGTGCCACCCGGGACACCTTGTACACCTTC
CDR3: CATRDTLYTF

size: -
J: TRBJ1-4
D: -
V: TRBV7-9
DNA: TGTGCCAGCAGCCTAAGACGGGGTAATGAAAAACTGTTTTTT
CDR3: CASSLRRGNEKLFF

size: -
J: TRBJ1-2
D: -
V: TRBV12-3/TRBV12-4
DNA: TGTGCCAGCAGATCGAACAGCCAGGGCTACACCTTC
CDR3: CASRSNSQGYTF

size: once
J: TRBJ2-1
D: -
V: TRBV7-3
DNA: TGTGCCAGCAGCTTATGGGGCTCCATCGGCAATGAGCAGTTCTTC
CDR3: CASSLWGSIGNEQFF

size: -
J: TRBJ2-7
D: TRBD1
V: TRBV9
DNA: TGTGCCAGCAGCGTAGGGGACAGGGACCACGAGCAGTACTTC
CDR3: CASSVGDRDHEQYF

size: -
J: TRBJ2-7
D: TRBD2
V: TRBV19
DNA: TGTGCCAGTAGTATGCGGGGGGACTCCTACGAGCAGTACTTC
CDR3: CASSMRGDSYEQYF

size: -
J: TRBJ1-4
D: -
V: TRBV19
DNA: TGTGCCAGTATCTCCAGAGGGTCTAATGAAAAACTGTTTTTT
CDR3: CASISRGSNEKLFF

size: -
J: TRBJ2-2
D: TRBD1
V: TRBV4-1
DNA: TGCGCCAGCAGCCAAGGACAGGGGGCTATCGGGGAGCTGTTTTTT
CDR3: CASSQGQGAIGELFF

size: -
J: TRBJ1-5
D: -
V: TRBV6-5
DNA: TGTGCCAGCAGTTTTTCCGGGACACCCGATCAGCCCCAGCATTTT
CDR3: CASSFSGTPDQPQHF

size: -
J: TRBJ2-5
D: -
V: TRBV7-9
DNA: TGTGCCAGCAGCCCAACCGGGACTTTAGAGACCCAGTACTTC
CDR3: CASSPTGTLETQYF

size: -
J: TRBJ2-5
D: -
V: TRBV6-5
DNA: TGTGCCAGCACGCCAAGTATCGGGGAGACCCAGTACTTC
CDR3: CASTPSIGETQYF

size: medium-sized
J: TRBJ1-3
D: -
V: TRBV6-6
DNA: TGTGCCAGCAGCCCCTATAGCTCTGGAAACACCATATATTTT
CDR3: CASSPYSSGNTIYF

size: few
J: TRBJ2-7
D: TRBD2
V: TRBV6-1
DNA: TGTGCCAGCAGTGAAAGGACTAGCCGCACCTCCTACGAGCAGTACTTC
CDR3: CASSERTSRTSYEQYF

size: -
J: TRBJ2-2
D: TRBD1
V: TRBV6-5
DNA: TGTGCCAGCAGGGACAGGGATGAGACCGGGGAGCTGTTTTTT
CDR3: CASRDRDETGELFF

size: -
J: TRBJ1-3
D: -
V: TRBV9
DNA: TGTGCCAGCAGCGTCCGACAGAGATACTCTGGAAACACCATATATTTT
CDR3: CASSVRQRYSGNTIYF

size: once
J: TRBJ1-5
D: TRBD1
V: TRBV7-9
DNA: TGTGCCAGCAGCTTAGGTGCAGGGGGCGGACAGCCCCAGCATTTT
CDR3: CASSLGAGGGQPQHF

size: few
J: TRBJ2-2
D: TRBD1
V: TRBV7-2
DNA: TGTGCCAGCAGCCTCAGCAGGACAGGGTTCTCCAACACCGGGGAGCTGTTTTTT
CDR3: CASSLSRTGFSNTGELFF

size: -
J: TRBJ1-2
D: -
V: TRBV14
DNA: TGTGCCAGCAGCCAGGCCCAGTTTTATGGCTACACCTTC
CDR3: CASSQAQFYGYTF

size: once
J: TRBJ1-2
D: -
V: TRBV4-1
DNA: TGCGCCAGCAGCCAAGACAGGGTTGTTGGGGGCTACACCTTC
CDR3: CASSQDRVVGGYTF

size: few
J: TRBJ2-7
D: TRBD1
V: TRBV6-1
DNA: TGTGCCAGCAGTGAAGGAACAGGGGTCTACGAGCAGTACTTC
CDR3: CASSEGTGVYEQYF

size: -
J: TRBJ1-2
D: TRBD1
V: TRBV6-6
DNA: TGTGCCAGCATTCGGGACAGGGAACGCTATGGCTACACCTTC
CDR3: CASIRDRERYGYTF

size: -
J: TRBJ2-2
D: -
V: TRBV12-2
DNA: TGTGCAAGTCGCTTACGGACTAGCGGCGAACACCGGGGAGCTGTTTTT
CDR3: CASRLRTSGEHRGAVF

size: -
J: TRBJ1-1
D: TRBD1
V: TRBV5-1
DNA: TGCGCCAGCAGCCTTACAGGGGGTAGTACTGAAGCTTTCTTT
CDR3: CASSLTGGSTEAFF

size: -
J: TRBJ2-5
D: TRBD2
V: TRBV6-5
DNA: TGTGCCAGCAGTCAGACTAGCGGGGTTGCACGGACCCAGTACTTC
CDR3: CASSQTSGVARTQYF

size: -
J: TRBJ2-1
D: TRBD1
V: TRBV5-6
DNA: TGTGCCAGCAGCTCGGGACAGATACTCAATGAGCAGTTCTTC
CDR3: CASSSGQILNEQFF

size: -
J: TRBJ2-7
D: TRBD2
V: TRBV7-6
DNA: TGTGCCAGCGCCTTAGGGGCGGGAGAAGTCTACGAGCAGTACTTC
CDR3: CASALGAGEVYEQYF

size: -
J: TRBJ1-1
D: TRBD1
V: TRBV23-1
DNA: TGCGCCAGACGCATACGGCAGGGGGCAAACACTGAAGCTTTCTTT
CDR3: CARRIRQGANTEAFF

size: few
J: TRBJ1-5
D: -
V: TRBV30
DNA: TGTGCCTGGAGGGGCCCAGGGGATCAGCCCCAGCATTTT
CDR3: CAWRGPGDQPQHF

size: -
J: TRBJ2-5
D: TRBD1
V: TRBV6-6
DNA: TGTGCCAGCGACAGGGGCGAGACCCAGTACTTC
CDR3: CASDRGETQYF

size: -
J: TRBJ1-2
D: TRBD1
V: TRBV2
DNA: TGTGCCAGCAGCGCAAACCTTGACAGGGGCCATGGCTACACCTTC
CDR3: CASSANLDRGHGYTF